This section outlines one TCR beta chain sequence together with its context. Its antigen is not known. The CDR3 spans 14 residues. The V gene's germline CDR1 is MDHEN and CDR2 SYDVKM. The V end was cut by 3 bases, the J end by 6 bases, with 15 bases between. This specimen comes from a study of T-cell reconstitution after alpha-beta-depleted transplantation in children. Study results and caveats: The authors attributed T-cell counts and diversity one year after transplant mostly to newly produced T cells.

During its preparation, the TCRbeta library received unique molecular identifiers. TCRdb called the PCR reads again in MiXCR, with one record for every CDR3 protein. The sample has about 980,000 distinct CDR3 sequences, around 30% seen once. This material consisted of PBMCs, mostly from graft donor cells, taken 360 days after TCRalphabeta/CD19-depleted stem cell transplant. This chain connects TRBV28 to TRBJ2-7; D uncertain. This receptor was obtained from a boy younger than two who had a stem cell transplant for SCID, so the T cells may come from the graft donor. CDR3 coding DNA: TGTGCCAGCAGTTTTGGCGCTCAAAGGAGCGAGCAGTACTTC. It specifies CASSFGAQRSEQYF.